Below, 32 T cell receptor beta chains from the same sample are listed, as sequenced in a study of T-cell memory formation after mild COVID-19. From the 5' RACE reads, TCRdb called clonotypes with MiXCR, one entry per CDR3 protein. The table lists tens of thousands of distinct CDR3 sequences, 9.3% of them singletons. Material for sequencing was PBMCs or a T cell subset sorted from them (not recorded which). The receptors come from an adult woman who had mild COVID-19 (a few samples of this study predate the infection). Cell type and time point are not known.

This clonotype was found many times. The CDR3 DNA reads TGCGCCAGCAGCTTGGTTGGCGGGGCCACAGATACGCAGTATTTT. Protein product: CASSLVGGATDTQYF. The rearrangement links TRBV5-1 to TRBJ2-3; D might be TRBD2 (6 bases). Germline assignment: CDR1 SGHRS and CDR2 YFSETQ. The CDR3 extends over 15 amino acids. V was shortened by 0 bases and J by 2 bases, with 10 bases between the two germline ends. Based on the CDR3 plus reference TRBV5-1 and TRBJ2-3, the full variable domain is KAGVTQTPRYLIKTRGQQVTLSCSPISGHRSVSWYQQTPGQGLQFLFEYFSETQRNKGNFPGRFSGRQFSNSRSEMNVSTLELGDSALYLCASSLVGGATDTQYFGPGTRLTVL.

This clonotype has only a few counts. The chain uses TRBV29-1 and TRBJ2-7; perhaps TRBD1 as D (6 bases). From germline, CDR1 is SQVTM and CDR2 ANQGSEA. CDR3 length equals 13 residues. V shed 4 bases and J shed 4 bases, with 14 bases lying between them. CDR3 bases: TGCAGCGTTGGCATGGGGGCAACTTACGAGCAGTACTTC. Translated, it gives CSVGMGATYEQYF.

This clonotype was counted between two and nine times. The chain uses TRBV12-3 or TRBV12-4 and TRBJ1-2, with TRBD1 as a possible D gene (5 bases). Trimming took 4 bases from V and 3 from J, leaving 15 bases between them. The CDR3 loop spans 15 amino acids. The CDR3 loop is CASSSLGVGDYGYTF. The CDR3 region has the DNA TGTGCCAGCAGTTCCCTGGGGGTAGGGGACTATGGCTACACCTTC.

The CDR3 nucleotides read TGTGCCAGCAGCTTAACCGGGACTACTGAAGGAGAGACCCAGTACTTC. This gives the protein CASSLTGTTEGETQYF. J is TRBJ2-5 and V is TRBV7-9, with 7 positions matching TRBD2. Germline trimming cut 2 bases from V and 4 bases from J; bases unmatched to any gene: 10. The CDR3 totals 16 residues. Germline V lookup: CDR1 SEHNR, CDR2 FQNEAQ (reference sequence).

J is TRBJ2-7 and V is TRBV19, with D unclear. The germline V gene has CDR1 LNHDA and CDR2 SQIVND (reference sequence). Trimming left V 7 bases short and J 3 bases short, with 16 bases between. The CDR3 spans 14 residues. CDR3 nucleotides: TGTGCCAGTACCCCATCGGGCAGCTTCTACGAGCAGTACTTC. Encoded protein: CASTPSGSFYEQYF.

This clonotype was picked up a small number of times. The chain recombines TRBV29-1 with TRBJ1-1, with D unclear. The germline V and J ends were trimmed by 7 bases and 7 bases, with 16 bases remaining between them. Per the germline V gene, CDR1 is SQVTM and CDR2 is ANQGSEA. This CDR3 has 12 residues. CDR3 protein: CSATRVQFEAFF. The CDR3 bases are TGCAGCGCTACAAGGGTCCAATTTGAAGCTTTCTTT.

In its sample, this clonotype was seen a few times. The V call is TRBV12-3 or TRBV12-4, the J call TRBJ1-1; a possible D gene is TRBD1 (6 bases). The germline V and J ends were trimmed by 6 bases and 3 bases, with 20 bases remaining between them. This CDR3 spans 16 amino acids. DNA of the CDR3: TGTGCCAGCAGGCCCAGGACAGATGTGTGGCACACTGAAGCTTTCTTT. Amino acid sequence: CASRPRTDVWHTEAFF.

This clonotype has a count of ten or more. The CDR3 region is CSLPRGSSYNEQFF. CDR3 in DNA: TGCAGCCTCCCTCGGGGATCCTCCTACAATGAGCAGTTCTTC. The V and J genes are TRBV20-1 and TRBJ2-1; D possibly corresponds to TRBD2 (5 bases). The V gene's germline CDR1 is DFQATT and CDR2 SNEGSKA (reference sequence). The CDR3 totals 14 residues.

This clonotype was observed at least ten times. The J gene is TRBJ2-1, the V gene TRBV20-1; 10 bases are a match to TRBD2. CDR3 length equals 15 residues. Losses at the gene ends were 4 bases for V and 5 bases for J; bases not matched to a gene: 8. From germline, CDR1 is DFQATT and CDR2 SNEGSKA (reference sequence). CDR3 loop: CSATFSGGADNEQFF. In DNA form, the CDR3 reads TGCAGTGCTACATTCAGCGGGGGGGCAGACAATGAGCAGTTCTTC.

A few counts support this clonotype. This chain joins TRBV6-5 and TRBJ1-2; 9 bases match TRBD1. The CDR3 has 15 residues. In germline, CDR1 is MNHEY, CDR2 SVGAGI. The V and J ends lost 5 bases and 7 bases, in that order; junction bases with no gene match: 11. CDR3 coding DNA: TGTGCCAGCAGTCGGGGGACAGGGAAAAGTCCTGGCTACACCTTC. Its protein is CASSRGTGKSPGYTF.

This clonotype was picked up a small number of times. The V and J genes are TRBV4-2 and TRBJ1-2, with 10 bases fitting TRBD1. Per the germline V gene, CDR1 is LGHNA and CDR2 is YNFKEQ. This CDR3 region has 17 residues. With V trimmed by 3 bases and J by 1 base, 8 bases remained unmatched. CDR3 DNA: TGTGCCAGCAGCCACTCGGACAGGGGGTTCCTTAACTATGGCTACACCTTC. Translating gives CASSHSDRGFLNYGYTF.

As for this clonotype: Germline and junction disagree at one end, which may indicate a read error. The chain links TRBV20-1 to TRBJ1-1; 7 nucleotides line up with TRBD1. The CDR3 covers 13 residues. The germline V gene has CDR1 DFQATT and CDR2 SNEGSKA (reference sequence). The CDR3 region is CSVRQGSNTEAFF. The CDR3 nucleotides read TGCAGTGTTAGACAGGGATCTAACACTGAAGCTTTCTTT.

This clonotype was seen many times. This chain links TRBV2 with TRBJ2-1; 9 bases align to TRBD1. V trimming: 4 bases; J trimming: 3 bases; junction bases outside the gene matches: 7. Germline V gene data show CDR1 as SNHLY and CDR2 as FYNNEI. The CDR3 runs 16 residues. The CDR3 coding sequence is TGTGCCAGCAGTGCAAGGACAGGGGATATCTACAATGAGCAGTTCTTC. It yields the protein CASSARTGDIYNEQFF.

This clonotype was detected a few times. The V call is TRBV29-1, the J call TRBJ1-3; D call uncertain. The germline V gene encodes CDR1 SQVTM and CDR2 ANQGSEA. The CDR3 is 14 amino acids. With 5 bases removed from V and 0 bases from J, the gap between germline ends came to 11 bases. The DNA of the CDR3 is TGCAGCGTTAATCTAGGTAACTCTGGAAACACCATATATTTT. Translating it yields CSVNLGNSGNTIYF. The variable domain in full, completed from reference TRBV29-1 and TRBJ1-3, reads SAVISQKPSRDICQRGTSLTIQCQVDSQVTMMFWYRQQPGQSLTLIATANQGSEATYESGFVIDKFPISRPNLTFSTLTVSNMSPEDSSIYLCSVNLGNSGNTIYFGEGSWLTVV.

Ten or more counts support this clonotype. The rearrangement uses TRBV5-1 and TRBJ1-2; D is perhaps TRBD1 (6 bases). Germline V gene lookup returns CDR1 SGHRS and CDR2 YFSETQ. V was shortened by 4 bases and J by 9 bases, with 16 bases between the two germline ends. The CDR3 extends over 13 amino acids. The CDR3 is CASSREGGGRYTF. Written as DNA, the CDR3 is TGCGCCAGCAGCCGCGAGGGGGGGGGTCGCTACACCTTC.

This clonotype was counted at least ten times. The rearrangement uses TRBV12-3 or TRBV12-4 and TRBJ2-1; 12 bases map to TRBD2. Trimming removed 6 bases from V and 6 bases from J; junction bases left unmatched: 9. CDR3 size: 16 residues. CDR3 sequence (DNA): TGTGCCAGCAGACCGACTAGCGGGGGCCGAAGCAATGAGCAGTTCTTC. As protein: CASRPTSGGRSNEQFF.

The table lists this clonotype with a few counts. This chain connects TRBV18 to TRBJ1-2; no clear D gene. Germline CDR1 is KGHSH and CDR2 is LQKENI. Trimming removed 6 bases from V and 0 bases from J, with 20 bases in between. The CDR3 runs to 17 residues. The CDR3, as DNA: TGTGCCAGCTCCTATATACTAGGAGTGGAGCCTAACTATGGCTACACCTTC. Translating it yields CASSYILGVEPNYGYTF.

Here the CDR3 reads CASSEGLRLPYF. The CDR3 coding sequence is TGTGCCAGCAGTGAAGGACTACGGTTACCGTACTTC. This chain links TRBV6-1 with TRBJ2-7, with D perhaps TRBD2 (5 bases). The CDR3 contains 12 residues. The V gene's germline CDR1 is MNHNS and CDR2 SASEGT. V was pared by 1 base and J by 12 bases, with 13 bases between.

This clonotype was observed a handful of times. Written as DNA, the CDR3 is TGTGCCAGCAGCCCGCCCGGGACAGATACGCAGTATTTT. This gives the protein CASSPPGTDTQYF. The chain links TRBV6-6 to TRBJ2-3; D remains unclear. V was trimmed by 6 bases and J by 3 bases, leaving 10 bases between them. The germline CDR1 and CDR2 sequences are MNHNY and SVGAGI (reference sequence). The CDR3 has 13 amino acids.

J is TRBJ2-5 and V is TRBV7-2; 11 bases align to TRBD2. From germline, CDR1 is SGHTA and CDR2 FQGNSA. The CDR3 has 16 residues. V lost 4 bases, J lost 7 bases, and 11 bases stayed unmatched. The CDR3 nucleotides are TGTGCCAGCAGCTCCATGGATAGCGGGAGGGGGGTGACCCAGTACTTC. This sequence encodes CASSSMDSGRGVTQYF.

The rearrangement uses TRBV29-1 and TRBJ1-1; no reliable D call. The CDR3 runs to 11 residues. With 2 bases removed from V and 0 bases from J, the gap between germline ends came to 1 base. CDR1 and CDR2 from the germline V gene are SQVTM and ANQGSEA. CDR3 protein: CSVELNTEAFF. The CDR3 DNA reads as TGCAGCGTTGAACTGAACACTGAAGCTTTCTTT.

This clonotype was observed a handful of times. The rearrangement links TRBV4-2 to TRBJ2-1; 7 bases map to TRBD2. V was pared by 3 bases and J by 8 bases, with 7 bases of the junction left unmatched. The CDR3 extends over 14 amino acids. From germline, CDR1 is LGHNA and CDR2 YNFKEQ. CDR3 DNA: TGTGCCAGCAGCCAGGGGGGGGACGTGGATGAGCAGTTCTTC. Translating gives CASSQGGDVDEQFF.

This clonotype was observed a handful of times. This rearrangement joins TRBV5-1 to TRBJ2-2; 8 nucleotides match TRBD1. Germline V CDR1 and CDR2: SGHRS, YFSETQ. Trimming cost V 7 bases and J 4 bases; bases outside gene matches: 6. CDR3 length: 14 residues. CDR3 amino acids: CASSPDRGTGELFF. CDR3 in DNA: TGCGCCAGCTCCCCCGACAGGGGCACCGGGGAGCTGTTTTTT.

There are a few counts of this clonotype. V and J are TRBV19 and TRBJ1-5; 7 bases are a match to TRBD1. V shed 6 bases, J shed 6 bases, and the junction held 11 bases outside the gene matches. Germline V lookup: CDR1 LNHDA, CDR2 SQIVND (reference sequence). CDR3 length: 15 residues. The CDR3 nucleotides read TGTGCCAGTAGGACGACAGGGCTAGACGGTCAGCCCCAGCATTTT. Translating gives CASRTTGLDGQPQHF.

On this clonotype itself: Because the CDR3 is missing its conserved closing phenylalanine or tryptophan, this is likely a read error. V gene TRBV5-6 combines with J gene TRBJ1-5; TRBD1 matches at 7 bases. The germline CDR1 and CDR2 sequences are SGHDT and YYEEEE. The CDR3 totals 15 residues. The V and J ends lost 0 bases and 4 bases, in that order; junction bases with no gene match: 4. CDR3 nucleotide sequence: TGTGCCAGCAGCTTGGGACAGGGCCCGAATCAGCCCCAGCATCTT. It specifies CASSLGQGPNQPQHL.

Here the CDR3 DNA reads TGTGCCAGCAGCTTACCGAATCGGGTGTGGGGCTACGAGCAGTACTTC. This codes for CASSLPNRVWGYEQYF. The chain couples TRBV7-9 to TRBJ2-7; D not resolved. This CDR3 spans 16 amino acids. With 2 bases removed from V and 3 bases from J, the gap between germline ends came to 17 bases. Germline CDR1 is SEHNR and CDR2 is FQNEAQ (reference sequence).

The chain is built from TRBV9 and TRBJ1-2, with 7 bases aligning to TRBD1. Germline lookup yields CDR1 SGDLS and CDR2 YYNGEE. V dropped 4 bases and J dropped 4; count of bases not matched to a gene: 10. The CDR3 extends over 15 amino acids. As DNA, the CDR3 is TGTGCCAGCAGCACAGGGGAGTCGGGATCCTATGGCTACACCTTC. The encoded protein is CASSTGESGSYGYTF.

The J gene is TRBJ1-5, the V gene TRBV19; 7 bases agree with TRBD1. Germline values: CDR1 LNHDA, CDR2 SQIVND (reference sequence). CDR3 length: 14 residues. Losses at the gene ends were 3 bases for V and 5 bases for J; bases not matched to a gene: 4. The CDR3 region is CASSIWQGDQPQHF. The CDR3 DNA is TGTGCCAGTAGTATTTGGCAGGGGGATCAGCCCCAGCATTTT.

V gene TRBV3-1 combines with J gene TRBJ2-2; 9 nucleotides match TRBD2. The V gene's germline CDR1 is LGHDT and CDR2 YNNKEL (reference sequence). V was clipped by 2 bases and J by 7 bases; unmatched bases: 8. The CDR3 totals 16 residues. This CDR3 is CASSQTAGGRFGELFF. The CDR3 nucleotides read TGTGCCAGCAGCCAAACCGCGGGGGGGCGGTTCGGGGAGCTGTTTTTT.

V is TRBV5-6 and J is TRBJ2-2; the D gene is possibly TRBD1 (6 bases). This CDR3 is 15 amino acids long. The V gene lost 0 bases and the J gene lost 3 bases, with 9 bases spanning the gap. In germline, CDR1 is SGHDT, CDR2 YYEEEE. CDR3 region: CASSLVQGYTGELFF. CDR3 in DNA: TGTGCCAGCAGCTTGGTTCAGGGGTACACCGGGGAGCTGTTTTTT.

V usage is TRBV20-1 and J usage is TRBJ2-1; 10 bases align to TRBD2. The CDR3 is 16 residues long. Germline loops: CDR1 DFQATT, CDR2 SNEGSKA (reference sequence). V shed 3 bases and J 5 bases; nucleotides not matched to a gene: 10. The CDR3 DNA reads TGCAGTGCTAGGGACTATCTAGCGGGAGCAGACAATGAGCAGTTCTTC. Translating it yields CSARDYLAGADNEQFF.

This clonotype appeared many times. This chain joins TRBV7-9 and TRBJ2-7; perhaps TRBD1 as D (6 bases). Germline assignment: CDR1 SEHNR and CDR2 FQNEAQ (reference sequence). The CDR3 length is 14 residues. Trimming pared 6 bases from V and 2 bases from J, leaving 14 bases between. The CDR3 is CASRPNGQTYEQYF. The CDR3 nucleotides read TGTGCCAGCAGGCCAAATGGACAGACCTACGAGCAGTACTTC.